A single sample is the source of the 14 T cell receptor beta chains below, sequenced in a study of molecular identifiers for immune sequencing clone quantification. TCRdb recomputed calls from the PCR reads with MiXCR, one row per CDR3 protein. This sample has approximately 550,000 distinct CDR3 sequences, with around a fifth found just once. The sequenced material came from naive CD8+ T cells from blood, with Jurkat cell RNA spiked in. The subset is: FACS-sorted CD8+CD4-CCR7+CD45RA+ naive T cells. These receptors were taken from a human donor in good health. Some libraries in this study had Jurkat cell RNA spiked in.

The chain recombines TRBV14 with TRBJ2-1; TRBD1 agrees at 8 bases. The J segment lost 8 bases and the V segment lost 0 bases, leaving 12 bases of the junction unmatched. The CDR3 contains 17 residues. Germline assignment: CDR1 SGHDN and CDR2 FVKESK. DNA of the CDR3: TGTGCCAGCAGCCAAGATGCGTCGTCAGGGGGCAGGGATGAGCAGTTCTTC. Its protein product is CASSQDASSGGRDEQFF.

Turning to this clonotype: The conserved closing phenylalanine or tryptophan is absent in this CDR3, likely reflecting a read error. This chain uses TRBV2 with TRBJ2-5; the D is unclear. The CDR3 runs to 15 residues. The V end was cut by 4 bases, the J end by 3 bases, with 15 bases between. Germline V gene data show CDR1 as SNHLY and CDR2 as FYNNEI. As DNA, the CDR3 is TGTGCCAGCAGTGGGATACCCCTCACAGAAGAGACCCAGTACTCC. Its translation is CASSGIPLTEETQYS.

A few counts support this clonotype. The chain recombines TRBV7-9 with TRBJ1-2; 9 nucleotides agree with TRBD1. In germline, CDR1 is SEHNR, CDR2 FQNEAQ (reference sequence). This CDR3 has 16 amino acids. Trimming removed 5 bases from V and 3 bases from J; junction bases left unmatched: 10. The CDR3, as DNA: TGTGCCAGCAGCCACGAACAGGGGGCGCGTGACTATGGCTACACCTTC. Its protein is CASSHEQGARDYGYTF.

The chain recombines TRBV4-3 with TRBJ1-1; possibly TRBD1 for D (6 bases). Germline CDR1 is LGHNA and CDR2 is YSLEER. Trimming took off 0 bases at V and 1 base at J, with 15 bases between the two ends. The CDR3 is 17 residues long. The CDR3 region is CASSQDWIGGRNTEAFF. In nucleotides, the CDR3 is TGCGCCAGCAGCCAAGATTGGATAGGGGGGCGGAACACTGAAGCTTTCTTT.

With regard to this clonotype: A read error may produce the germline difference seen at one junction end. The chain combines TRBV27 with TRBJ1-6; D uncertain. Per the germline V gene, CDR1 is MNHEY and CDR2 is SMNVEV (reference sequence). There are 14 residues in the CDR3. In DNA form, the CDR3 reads TGTGCCAGCAGTTTAGACGGCTATAACTCACCCCTCCACTTT. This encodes CASSLDGYNSPLHF.

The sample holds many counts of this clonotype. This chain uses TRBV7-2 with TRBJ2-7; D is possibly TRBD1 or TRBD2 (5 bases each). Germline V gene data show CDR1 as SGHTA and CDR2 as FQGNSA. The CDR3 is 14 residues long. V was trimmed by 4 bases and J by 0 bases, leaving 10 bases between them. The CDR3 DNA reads TGTGCCAGCAGCTCGAGGGGACGCTCCTACGAGCAGTACTTC. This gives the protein CASSSRGRSYEQYF.

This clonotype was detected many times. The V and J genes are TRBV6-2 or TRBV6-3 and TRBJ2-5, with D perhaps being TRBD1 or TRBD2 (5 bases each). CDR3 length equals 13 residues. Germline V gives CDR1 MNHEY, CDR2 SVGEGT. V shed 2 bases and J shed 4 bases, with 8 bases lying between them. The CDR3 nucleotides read TGTGCCAGCAGTTACGTGGGACGAGAGACCCAGTACTTC. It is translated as CASSYVGRETQYF.

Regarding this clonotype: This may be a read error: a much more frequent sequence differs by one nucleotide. This chain's CDR3 is CASSHREGYSCEQYF. CDR3 nucleotides: TGTGCCAGCTCGCACCGGGAGGGATACTCCTGCGAGCAGTACTTC. V gene TRBV18 combines with J gene TRBJ2-7; 8 bases agree with TRBD2. In germline, CDR1 is KGHSH, CDR2 LQKENI. The CDR3 spans 15 residues.

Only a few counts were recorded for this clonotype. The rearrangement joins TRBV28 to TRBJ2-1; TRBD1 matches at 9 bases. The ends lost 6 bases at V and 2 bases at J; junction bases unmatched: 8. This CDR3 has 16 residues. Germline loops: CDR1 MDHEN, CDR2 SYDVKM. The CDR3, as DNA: TGTGCCAGCAGCCCCCTGGACAGGGGAACCTACAATGAGCAGTTCTTC. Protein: CASSPLDRGTYNEQFF.

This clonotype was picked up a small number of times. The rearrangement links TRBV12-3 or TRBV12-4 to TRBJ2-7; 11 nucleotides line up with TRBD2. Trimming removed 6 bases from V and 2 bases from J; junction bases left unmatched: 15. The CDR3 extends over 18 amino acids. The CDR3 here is CASSGVETSGTSTYEQYF. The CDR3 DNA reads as TGTGCCAGCAGCGGAGTAGAGACTAGCGGGACCTCAACCTACGAGCAGTACTTC.

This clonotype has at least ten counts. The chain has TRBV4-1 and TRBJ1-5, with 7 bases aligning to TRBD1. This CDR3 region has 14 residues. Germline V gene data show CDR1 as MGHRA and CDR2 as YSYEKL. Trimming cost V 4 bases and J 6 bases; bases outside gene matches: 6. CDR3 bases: TGCGCCAGCAGCCCAGGGGGAGGGGTTCAGCCCCAGCATTTT. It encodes CASSPGGGVQPQHF.

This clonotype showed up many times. The CDR3 DNA reads TGCAGCGTTGAGTCCGGGACCCGCAAGAATGAGCAGTTCTTC. Translating it yields CSVESGTRKNEQFF. J is TRBJ2-1 and V is TRBV29-1; either TRBD1 or TRBD2 may supply D (5 bases each). V dropped 3 bases and J dropped 7 bases, with 16 bases sitting between them. Germline V gene data show CDR1 as SQVTM and CDR2 as ANQGSEA. The CDR3 runs to 14 residues.

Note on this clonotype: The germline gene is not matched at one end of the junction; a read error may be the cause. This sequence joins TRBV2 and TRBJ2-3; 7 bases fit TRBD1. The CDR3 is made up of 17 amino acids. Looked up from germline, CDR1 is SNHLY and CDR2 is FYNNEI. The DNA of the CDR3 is TGTGCCAGCGGATACATAAGGACAGGCCGGGGCACGGATACGCAGTATTTT. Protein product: CASGYIRTGRGTDTQYF.

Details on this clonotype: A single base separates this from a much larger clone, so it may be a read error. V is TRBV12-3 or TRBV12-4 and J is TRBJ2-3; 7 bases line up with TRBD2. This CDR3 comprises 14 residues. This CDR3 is CTSSFGGVTDTQYF. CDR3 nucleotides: TGTACCAGCAGTTTTGGGGGGGTCACAGATACGCAGTATTTT.